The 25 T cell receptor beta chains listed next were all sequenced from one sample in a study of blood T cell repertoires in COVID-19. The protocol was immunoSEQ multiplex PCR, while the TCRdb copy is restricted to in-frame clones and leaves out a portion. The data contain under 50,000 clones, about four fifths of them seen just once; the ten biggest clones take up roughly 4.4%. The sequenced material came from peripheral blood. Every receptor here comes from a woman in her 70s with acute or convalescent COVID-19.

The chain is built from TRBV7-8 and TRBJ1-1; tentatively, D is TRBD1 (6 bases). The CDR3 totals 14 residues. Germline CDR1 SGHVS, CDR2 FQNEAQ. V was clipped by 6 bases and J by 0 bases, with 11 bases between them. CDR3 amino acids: CASRLTGLNTEAFF. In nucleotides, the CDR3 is TGTGCCAGCAGATTGACAGGCCTGAACACTGAAGCTTTCTTT.

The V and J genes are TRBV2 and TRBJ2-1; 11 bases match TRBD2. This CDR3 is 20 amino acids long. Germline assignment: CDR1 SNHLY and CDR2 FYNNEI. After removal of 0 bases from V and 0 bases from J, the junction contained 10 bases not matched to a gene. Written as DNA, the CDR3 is TGTGCCAGCAGTGAAGCGCTTGGGTTAGCGGGAGGGAGCTCCTACAATGAGCAGTTCTTC. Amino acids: CASSEALGLAGGSSYNEQFF.

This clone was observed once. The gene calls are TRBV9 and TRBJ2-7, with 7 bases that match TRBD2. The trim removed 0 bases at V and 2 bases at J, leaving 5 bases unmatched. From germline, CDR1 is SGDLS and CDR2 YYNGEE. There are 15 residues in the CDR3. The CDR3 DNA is TGTGCCAGCAGCGTAGGTAGCGGGCCTACCTACGAGCAGTACTTC. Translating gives CASSVGSGPTYEQYF.

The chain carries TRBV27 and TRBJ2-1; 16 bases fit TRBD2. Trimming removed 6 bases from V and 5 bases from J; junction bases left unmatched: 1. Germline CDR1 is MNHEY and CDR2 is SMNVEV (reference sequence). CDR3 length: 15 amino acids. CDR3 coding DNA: TGTGCCAGCAGGGGACTAGCGGGAGGGCACAATGAGCAGTTCTTC. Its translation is CASRGLAGGHNEQFF.

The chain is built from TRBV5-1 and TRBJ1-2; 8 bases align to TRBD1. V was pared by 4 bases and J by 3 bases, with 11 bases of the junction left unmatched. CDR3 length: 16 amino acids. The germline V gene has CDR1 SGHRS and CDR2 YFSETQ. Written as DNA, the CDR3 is TGCGCCAGCAGCCTAAACGACAGGGGCGAGTACTATGGCTACACCTTC. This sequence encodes CASSLNDRGEYYGYTF.

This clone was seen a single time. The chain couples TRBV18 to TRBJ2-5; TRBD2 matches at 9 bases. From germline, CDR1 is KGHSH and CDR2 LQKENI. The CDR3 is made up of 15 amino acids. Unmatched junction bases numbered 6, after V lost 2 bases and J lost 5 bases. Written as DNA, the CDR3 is TGTGCCAGCTCACCAATACTAGCGGGCGGGGAGACCCAGTACTTC. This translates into CASSPILAGGETQYF.

DNA for the CDR3: TGTGCCAGCAGCTTAGTAGGAGCAGCGAGCTCTGGAAACACCATATATTTT. It yields the protein CASSLVGAASSGNTIYF. The chain has TRBV11-3 and TRBJ1-3; D ambiguous. The V gene lost 1 base and the J gene lost 0 bases, with 13 bases spanning the gap. Germline-derived CDR1 and CDR2 are SGHNT and YENEEA. This CDR3 has 17 amino acids.

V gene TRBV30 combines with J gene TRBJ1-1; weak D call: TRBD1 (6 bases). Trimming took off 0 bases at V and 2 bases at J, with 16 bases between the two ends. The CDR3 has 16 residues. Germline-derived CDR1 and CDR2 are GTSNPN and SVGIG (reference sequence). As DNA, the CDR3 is TGTGCCTGGAGTGTACTGGGGGCTCTGGGAAACACTGAAGCTTTCTTT. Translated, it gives CAWSVLGALGNTEAFF.

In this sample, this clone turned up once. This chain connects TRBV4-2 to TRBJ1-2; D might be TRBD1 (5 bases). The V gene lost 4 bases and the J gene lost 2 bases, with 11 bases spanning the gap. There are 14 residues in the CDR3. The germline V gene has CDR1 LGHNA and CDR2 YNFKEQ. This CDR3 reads CASSPLEGNYGYTF. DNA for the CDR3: TGTGCCAGCAGCCCCCTGGAGGGGAACTATGGCTACACCTTC.

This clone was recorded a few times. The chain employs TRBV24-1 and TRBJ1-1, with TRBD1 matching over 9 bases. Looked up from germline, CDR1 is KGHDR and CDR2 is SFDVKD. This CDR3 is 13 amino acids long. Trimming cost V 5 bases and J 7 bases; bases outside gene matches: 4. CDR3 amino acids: CATSGGQGREAFF. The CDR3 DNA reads TGTGCCACCAGTGGGGGACAGGGACGTGAAGCTTTCTTT.

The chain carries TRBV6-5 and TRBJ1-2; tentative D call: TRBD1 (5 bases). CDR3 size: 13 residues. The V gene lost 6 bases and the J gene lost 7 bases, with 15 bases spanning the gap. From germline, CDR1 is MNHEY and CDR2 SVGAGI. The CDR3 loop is CASRTGVGSGYTF. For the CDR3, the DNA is TGTGCCAGCAGAACGGGGGTAGGGAGTGGCTACACCTTC.

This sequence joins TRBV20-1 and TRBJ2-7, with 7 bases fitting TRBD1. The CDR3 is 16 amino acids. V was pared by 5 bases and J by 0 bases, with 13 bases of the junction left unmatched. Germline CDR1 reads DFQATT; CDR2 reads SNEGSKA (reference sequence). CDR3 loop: CSAGGVSGQSSYEQYF. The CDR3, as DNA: TGCAGTGCTGGTGGGGTTTCGGGACAGAGCTCCTACGAGCAGTACTTC.

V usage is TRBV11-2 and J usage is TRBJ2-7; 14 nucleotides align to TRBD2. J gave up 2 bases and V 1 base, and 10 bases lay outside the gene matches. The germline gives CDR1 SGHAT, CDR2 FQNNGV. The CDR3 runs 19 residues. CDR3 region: CASSLALGTSGRRTYEQYF. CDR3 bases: TGTGCCAGCAGCTTAGCCCTAGGGACTAGCGGGAGAAGGACCTACGAGCAGTACTTC.

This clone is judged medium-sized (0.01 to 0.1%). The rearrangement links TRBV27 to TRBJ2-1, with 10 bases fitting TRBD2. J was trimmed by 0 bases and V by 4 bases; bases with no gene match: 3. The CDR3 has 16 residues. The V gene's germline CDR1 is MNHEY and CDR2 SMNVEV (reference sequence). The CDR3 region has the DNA TGTGCCAGCAGTTCGGCTAGCGGGAGCTCCTACAATGAGCAGTTCTTC. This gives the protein CASSSASGSSYNEQFF.

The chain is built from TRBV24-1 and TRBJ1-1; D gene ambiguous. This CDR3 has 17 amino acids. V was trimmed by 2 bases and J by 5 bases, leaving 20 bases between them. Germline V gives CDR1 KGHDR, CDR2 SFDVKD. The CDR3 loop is CATSDSSLSFPGTEAFF. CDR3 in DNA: TGTGCCACCAGTGATTCCAGCCTTAGTTTCCCGGGGACTGAAGCTTTCTTT.

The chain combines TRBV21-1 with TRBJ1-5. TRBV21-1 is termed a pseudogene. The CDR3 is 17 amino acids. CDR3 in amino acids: CASRRRLAIYSNQPQHF. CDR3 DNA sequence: TGTGCCAGCAGAAGGCGGCTCGCGATTTATAGCAATCAGCCCCAGCATTTT.

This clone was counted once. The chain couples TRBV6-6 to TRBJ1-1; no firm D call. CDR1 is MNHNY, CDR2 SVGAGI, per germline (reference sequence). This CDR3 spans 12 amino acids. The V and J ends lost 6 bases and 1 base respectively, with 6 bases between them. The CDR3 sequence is CASRAENTEAFF. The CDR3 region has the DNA TGTGCCAGCAGGGCAGAGAACACTGAAGCTTTCTTT.

CDR3 sequence: CASSLQEVYEQYF. The CDR3 nucleotides are TGTGCCAGCTCACTTCAGGAGGTCTACGAGCAGTACTTC. The V and J genes are TRBV18 and TRBJ2-7; D perhaps matches TRBD2 (5 bases). Trimming took off 4 bases at V and 3 bases at J, with 10 bases between the two ends. The germline CDR1 and CDR2 sequences are KGHSH and LQKENI. The CDR3 extends over 13 amino acids.

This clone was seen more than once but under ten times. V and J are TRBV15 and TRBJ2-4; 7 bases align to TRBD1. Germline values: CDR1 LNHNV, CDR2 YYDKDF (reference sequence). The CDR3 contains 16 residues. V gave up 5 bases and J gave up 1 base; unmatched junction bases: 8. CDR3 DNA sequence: TGTGCCACCAGCGGCCAGACAGGGATTGCCAAAAACATTCAGTACTTC. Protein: CATSGQTGIAKNIQYF.

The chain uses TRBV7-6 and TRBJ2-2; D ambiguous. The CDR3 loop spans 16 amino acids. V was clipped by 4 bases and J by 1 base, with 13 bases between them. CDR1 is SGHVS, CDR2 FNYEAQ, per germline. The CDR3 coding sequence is TGTGCCAGCAGCTACGGTGCAGGCCTGAACACCGGGGAGCTGTTTTTT. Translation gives CASSYGAGLNTGELFF.

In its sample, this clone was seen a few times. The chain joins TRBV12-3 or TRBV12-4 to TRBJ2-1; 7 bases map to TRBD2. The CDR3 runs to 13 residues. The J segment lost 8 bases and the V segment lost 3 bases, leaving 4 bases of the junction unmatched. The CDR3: CASSFGGSDEQFF. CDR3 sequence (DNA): TGTGCCAGCAGTTTCGGCGGGAGCGATGAGCAGTTCTTC.

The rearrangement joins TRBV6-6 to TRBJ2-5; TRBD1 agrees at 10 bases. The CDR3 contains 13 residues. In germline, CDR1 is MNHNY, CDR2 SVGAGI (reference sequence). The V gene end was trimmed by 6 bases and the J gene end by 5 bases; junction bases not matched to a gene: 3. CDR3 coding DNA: TGTGCCAGCAGAAGACAGGGGGCGGAGACCCAGTACTTC. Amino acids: CASRRQGAETQYF.

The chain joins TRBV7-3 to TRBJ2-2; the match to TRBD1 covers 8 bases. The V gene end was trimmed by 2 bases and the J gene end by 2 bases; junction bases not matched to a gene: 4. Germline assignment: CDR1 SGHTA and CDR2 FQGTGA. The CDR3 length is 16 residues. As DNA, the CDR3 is TGTGCCAGCAGCTTAGACAGGGGCCCTAACACCGGGGAGCTGTTTTTT. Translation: CASSLDRGPNTGELFF.

Here the CDR3 DNA reads TGTGCCATCAGCCCCCCCCGCTCTGGAAACACCATATATTTT. Encoded protein: CAISPPRSGNTIYF. V usage is TRBV10-3 and J usage is TRBJ1-3; no reliable D call. CDR1 ENHRY and CDR2 SYGVKD come from the germline V gene. Trimming took off 6 bases at V and 0 bases at J, with 9 bases between the two ends. The CDR3 is 14 residues long.

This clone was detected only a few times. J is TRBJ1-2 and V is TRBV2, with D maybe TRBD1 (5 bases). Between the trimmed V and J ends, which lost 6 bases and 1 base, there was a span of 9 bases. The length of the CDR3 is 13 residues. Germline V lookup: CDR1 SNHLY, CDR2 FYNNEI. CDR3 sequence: CASRTGGNYGYTF. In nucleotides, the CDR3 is TGTGCCAGCAGGACGGGGGGTAACTATGGCTACACCTTC.